This T cell receptor (beta chain) was observed in a study of blood T cell repertoires in COVID-19. Study in general: The samples span acute and convalescent COVID-19 from the United States, Italy and Spain. PBMCs, B-cell-depleted T cells, or T cells provided the cDNA or gDNA that made up the material.

Authors' processing steps: Amplified reference gene primers provided the basis for estimating nucleated cell counts. Libraries were prepared by immunoSEQ multiplex PCR; TCRdb keeps only in-frame clonotypes and omits some of them. From that table come the V and J calls and clone size; the DNA was used to work out D and trimming. Here the sample spans about 200,000 clones, roughly 86% being singletons. The CDR3 runs to 18 residues. V shed 5 bases, J shed 3 bases, and the junction held 15 bases outside the gene matches. Per germline, CDR1 SGHKS and CDR2 YYEKEE (reference sequence). Sequencing used peripheral blood. The chain recombines TRBV5-5 with TRBJ2-7; TRBD2 matches 12 bases. This TCR came from a man between 18 and 35 years old with active or convalescent COVID-19. CDR3 DNA: TGTGCCAGCAGATTAACACTTGGACTAGCGGGGACCAACTACGAGCAGTACTTC. It specifies CASRLTLGLAGTNYEQYF.